The 4 T cell receptor beta chains listed next were all sequenced from one sample in a study of spatial heterogeneity in lung cancer. TCRdb reprocessed the 5' RACE reads via MiXCR and lists one record per CDR3 protein. The table includes fewer than 100,000 distinct CDR3 sequences, approximately 19% detected once. Described time point: blood at routine non-recurrence follow-up after resection. Sequenced here: PBMCs, sampled at follow-up. Receptors originate from a male donor with early-stage non-small cell lung cancer.

The table lists this clonotype with a few counts. The V call is TRBV20-1, the J call TRBJ2-2; D is possibly TRBD1 (6 bases). Germline V gene sequence: CDR1 DFQATT, CDR2 SNEGSKA (reference sequence). V lost 0 bases, J lost 4 bases, and 12 bases lay in between. This CDR3 has 15 amino acids. CDR3 protein: CSAREGNRATGELFF. DNA for the CDR3: TGCAGTGCTAGAGAAGGGAACAGGGCCACCGGGGAGCTGTTTTTT.

V is TRBV7-7 and J is TRBJ2-1; D is perhaps TRBD1 or TRBD2 (5 bases each). This CDR3 has 14 residues. Germline-derived CDR1 and CDR2 are SSHAT and FNYEAQ (reference sequence). Trimming removed 5 bases at V and 6 bases at J, with 14 bases between. The CDR3 nucleotides read TGTGCCAGCAGCACCGGGACCCCAGCCAATGAGCAGTTCTTC. The encoded protein is CASSTGTPANEQFF.

This clonotype was observed a handful of times. The rearrangement uses TRBV20-1 and TRBJ2-3, with D perhaps TRBD1 or TRBD2 (6 bases each). The length of the CDR3 is 15 residues. Trimming took off 6 bases at V and 7 bases at J, with 23 bases between the two ends. Looked up from germline, CDR1 is DFQATT and CDR2 is SNEGSKA (reference sequence). CDR3 loop: CSAHQTSGARHTQYF. The CDR3 nucleotides are TGCAGTGCCCACCAAACCTCGGGGGCCCGGCATACGCAGTATTTT.

This clonotype was seen a few times. The chain joins TRBV5-1 to TRBJ2-5; 7 bases map to TRBD1. CDR3 length: 14 residues. Germline CDR1 and CDR2: SGHRS and YFSETQ. After removal of 4 bases from V and 5 bases from J, the junction contained 8 bases not matched to a gene. The CDR3 sequence: CASSLRQGYETQYF. DNA for the CDR3: TGCGCCAGCAGCCTTCGACAGGGCTACGAGACCCAGTACTTC.